A selection of T cell receptor beta chains follows, all from one sample in a study of shared clonotypes between healthy human individuals. Libraries were prepared by immunoSEQ multiplex PCR; TCRdb keeps only in-frame clonotypes and omits some of them. The sample has roughly 1.4 million clones; 97% to 99% are singletons. The sequencing input was naive CD4+ T cells sorted from blood. These receptors were collected from a man between 25 and 39 years old in good health. Each CDR3 is given with its conserved first and last residue. The order of the fields is D gene, V gene, J gene, clone size, CDR3 DNA, CDR3 protein. A D gene is named only where the DNA matches it firmly. Not every row has a clone size; where given, it reads once, few, many or a size class.

NA	TRBV6-5	TRBJ1-2	NA	TGTGCCAGCAGTAGAGCTCAGGTGTTGGTCTACACCTTC	CASSRAQVLVYTF
NA	TRBV7-9	TRBJ1-1	NA	TGTGCCAGCAGCTTAATGAACACTGAAGCTTTCTTT	CASSLMNTEAFF
TRBD2	TRBV9	TRBJ2-1	once	TGTGCCAGCAGCGTGCTACTAGCGGGGTCACACAATGAGCAGTTCTTC	CASSVLLAGSHNEQFF
TRBD1	TRBV9	TRBJ2-2	NA	TGTGCCAGCAGCGTAGAATCCAGGGGGCTTACCGGGGAGCTGTTTTTT	CASSVESRGLTGELFF
NA	TRBV9	TRBJ2-1	NA	TGTGCCAGCAGCGTAGCCGGGAGTCGTGAGCAGTTCTTC	CASSVAGSREQFF
TRBD2	TRBV11-3	TRBJ2-1	NA	TGTGCCAGCAGCTTGTTACCTGGGACTAATCTCAATGAGCAGTTCTTC	CASSLLPGTNLNEQFF
TRBD2	TRBV4-3	TRBJ2-4	once	TGCGCCAGCAGCCAAGGGACGACTAGCGGGAGATCGGCCAAAAACATTCAGTACTTC	CASSQGTTSGRSAKNIQYF
NA	TRBV19	TRBJ2-1	NA	TGTGCCAGTAGTGGGGACCGGAAAAGCTCCTACAATGAGCAGTTCTTC	CASSGDRKSSYNEQFF
TRBD2	TRBV6-5	TRBJ2-1	NA	TGTGCCAGCAGTTACTTCCTAGCGGGAGATAACAATGAGCAGTTCTTC	CASSYFLAGDNNEQFF
NA	TRBV5-1	TRBJ2-3	NA	TGCGCCAGCAGCTTGGACTGGGAAACAGATACGCAGTATTTT	CASSLDWETDTQYF
TRBD2	TRBV10-3	TRBJ2-7	NA	TGTGCCATCAGTGCCCTTAGCGGGACTTCCTACGAGCAGTACTTC	CAISALSGTSYEQYF
NA	TRBV18	TRBJ1-1	NA	TGTGCCAGCTCACCAGCGGCACGCGAGTCGATGAACACTGAAGCTTTCTTT	CASSPAARESMNTEAFF
TRBD2	TRBV11-3	TRBJ2-7	NA	TGTGCCAGCAGCCGGGGGGGGATCGTTGACGAGCAGTACTTC	CASSRGGIVDEQYF
TRBD2	TRBV7-9	TRBJ2-1	NA	TGTGCCAGCAGCAAACGGGGCGGAACGGGAGGCAATGAGCAGTTCTTC	CASSKRGGTGGNEQFF
TRBD2	TRBV5-1	TRBJ2-5	NA	TGCGCCAGCAGCCCGGTAGCTAGCGGGAGGGAGACCCAGTACTTC	CASSPVASGRETQYF
NA	TRBV27	TRBJ2-5	NA	TGTGCCAGCTCCCGACAGGCTCTGCCCCAAGAGACCCAGTACTTC	CASSRQALPQETQYF
TRBD1	TRBV6-1	TRBJ2-1	NA	TGTGCCAGCAGACCGACAGGGCTCTACAATGAGCAGTTCTTC	CASRPTGLYNEQFF
NA	TRBV11-2	TRBJ2-2	NA	TGTGCCAGCAGCTTAATAGCGAGGAACACCGGGGAGCTGTTTTTT	CASSLIARNTGELFF
TRBD2	TRBV7-2	TRBJ2-2	NA	TGTGCCAGCAGTTGGTCTAGCGGGAGGGCCATTACGGGGGAGCTGTTTTTT	CASSWSSGRAITGELFF
NA	TRBV18	TRBJ2-3	NA	TGTGCCAGCTCACCGATACCGAGCACAGATACGCAGTATTTT	CASSPIPSTDTQYF
NA	TRBV29-1	TRBJ2-7	NA	TGCAGCGTTGAAGGGGGGTACGAGCAGTACTTC	CSVEGGYEQYF
NA	TRBV5-8	TRBJ1-5	NA	TGTGCCAGCAGCTTGGTTCTCTCGGACAATCAGCCCCAGCATTTT	CASSLVLSDNQPQHF
TRBD1	TRBV7-9	TRBJ1-1	NA	TGTGCCAGCAGCTTAGGGGAGACAGGGCAGAACACTGAAGCTTTCTTT	CASSLGETGQNTEAFF